These T cell receptor beta chains were read from a single sample in a study of cytomegalovirus exposure and HLA in healthy donors. Sequenced by immunoSEQ multiplex PCR; TCRdb stores in-frame clones only, minus some. Of fewer than 350,000 clones listed, roughly 90% are singletons. Source material: PBMCs. These receptors all come from a woman between 18 and 30 years old in good health and CMV-seronegative. Both conserved end residues are part of each CDR3.

v_call	j_call	cdr3_aa
TRBV25-1	TRBJ2-7	CASSEAGYYEQYF
TRBV2	TRBJ2-1	CASRRELAGVSYNEQFF
TRBV27	TRBJ1-2	CASSLSLPRAGGYTF
TRBV9	TRBJ2-3	CASSVGGLAADTQYF
TRBV30	TRBJ1-2	CAWSVWDKDYGYTF
TRBV29-1	TRBJ1-1	CSVKKTGGMNTEAFF
TRBV28	TRBJ1-1	CASSFRQGYTEAFF
TRBV5-8	TRBJ1-2	CASSPLQGFSSYTF
TRBV9	TRBJ2-2	CASSSGLAGGPSGELFF
TRBV25-1	TRBJ1-6	CASSEWGHWNSPLHF
TRBV29-1	TRBJ1-1	CSGLKGGRTEAFF
TRBV19	TRBJ1-2	CASSIRGTHHYGYTF
TRBV6-1	TRBJ1-2	CASSKQGWYGYTF
TRBV7-2	TRBJ2-7	CASFPYRGRKNEQYF
TRBV4-2	TRBJ1-1	CASSQVHGGAGEAFF
TRBV15	TRBJ1-5	CATSRDPRPEQPQHF
TRBV20-1	TRBJ2-5	CSARSGMNF
TRBV7-3	TRBJ2-7	CASSPGQGAYEQYF
TRBV6-5	TRBJ1-5	CASSATGESGQPQHF
TRBV28	TRBJ2-7	CASRRGQGVSYEQYF